These 9 T cell receptor beta chains originate from one sample sequenced in a study of graft-versus-host responses after intestinal transplantation. Profiled with immunoSEQ multiplex PCR; TCRdb holds only in-frame clones, not every one. The repertoire holds some 15,000 clones, with more than 25% as singletons. The input for sequencing was alloreactive CD4+ T cells from a mixed lymphocyte reaction culture, taken before intestinal transplant. Sample subset: CFSE-low proliferating T cells sorted from approximately 6-day pre-transplant mixed lymphocyte reaction (GvH or HvG direction). These receptors were taken from a human patient who received an intestinal transplant.

The chain is built from TRBV6-5 and TRBJ2-5, with 7 bases aligning to TRBD1. V lost 8 bases and J lost 5; bases outside the gene matches: 8. CDR3 length: 13 amino acids. Germline V gene sequence: CDR1 MNHEY, CDR2 SVGAGI. This CDR3 is CASQRQGRETQYF. The CDR3 DNA reads TGTGCCAGCCAGAGACAGGGAAGGGAGACCCAGTACTTC.

V usage is TRBV7-2 and J usage is TRBJ2-2; D is unclear. Germline V gene data show CDR1 as SGHTA and CDR2 as FQGNSA. Trimming stripped 5 bases from V and 4 bases from J, with 17 bases between. The CDR3 consists of 16 residues. CDR3 in amino acids: CASSPSVGPATGELFF. DNA for the CDR3: TGTGCCAGCAGCCCCTCGGTTGGACCAGCCACCGGGGAGCTGTTTTTT. Full variable domain (missing parts from reference TRBV7-2 and TRBJ2-2): GAGVSQSPSNKVTEKGKDVELRCDPISGHTALYWYRQSLGQGLEFLIYFQGNSAPDKSGLPSDRFSAERTGGSVSTLTIQRTQQEDSAVYLCASSPSVGPATGELFFGEGSRLTVL.

This clone showed up just a few times. The chain carries TRBV7-2 and TRBJ2-1; D gene unclear. The CDR3 length is 14 residues. The V gene lost 9 bases and the J gene lost 0 bases, with 12 bases spanning the gap. CDR1 is SGHTA and CDR2 is FQGNSA in the germline V gene. This CDR3 is CASPVASSYNEQFF. The CDR3 coding sequence is TGTGCCAGTCCGGTCGCGAGCTCCTACAATGAGCAGTTCTTC.

The sample holds a few counts of this clone. This chain uses TRBV10-1 with TRBJ2-1, with 11 bases identical to TRBD2. Germline-derived CDR1 and CDR2 are WNHNN and SYGVQD (reference sequence). V shed 8 bases, J shed 4 bases, and the junction held 25 bases outside the gene matches. The CDR3 extends over 21 amino acids. CDR3 sequence: CASGGGTGTSGAPSGYNEQFF. Here the CDR3 DNA reads TGCGCCAGCGGTGGGGGAACCGGGACTAGCGGTGCCCCTTCAGGATACAATGAGCAGTTCTTC.

The V gene is TRBV11-2, the J gene TRBJ1-1; a weak D match, TRBD1 (5 bases). From germline, CDR1 is SGHAT and CDR2 FQNNGV. This CDR3 is built from 15 residues. V was shortened by 1 base and J by 1 base, with 10 bases between the two germline ends. CDR3: CASSLGGRTNTEAFF. The CDR3 DNA follows: TGTGCCAGCAGCTTAGGGGGACGGACGAACACTGAAGCTTTCTTT.

The V and J genes are TRBV6-1 and TRBJ1-1, with D perhaps matching TRBD1 (5 bases). The CDR3 runs 14 residues. The V end lost 5 bases, the J end lost 1 base, and 11 bases lay between the germline ends. Germline lookup yields CDR1 MNHNS and CDR2 SASEGT. The chain's CDR3 is CASSRSDRNTEAFF. The CDR3 bases are TGTGCCAGCAGTCGAAGCGACAGGAACACTGAAGCTTTCTTT.

The J gene is TRBJ2-3, the V gene TRBV6-5, with D unresolved. From germline, CDR1 is MNHEY and CDR2 SVGAGI. V was shortened by 5 bases and J by 4 bases, with 10 bases between the two germline ends. This CDR3 spans 13 amino acids. Here the CDR3 DNA reads TGTGCCAGCAGTCAACGCTTGTCAGATACGCAGTATTTT. Amino acids: CASSQRLSDTQYF.

The rearrangement links TRBV11-1 to TRBJ2-7; D unresolved. Germline V gives CDR1 SGHAT, CDR2 FQDESV (reference sequence). V was pared by 6 bases and J by 2 bases, with 5 bases between. CDR3 length: 11 amino acids. CDR3 nucleotide sequence: TGTGCCAGCAGAGCTACCTACGAGCAGTACTTC. Translating gives CASRATYEQYF.

V and J are TRBV5-1 and TRBJ2-7; D ambiguous. This CDR3 spans 13 amino acids. Trimming shortened V by 5 bases and J by 2 bases, and 11 bases separated the two germline ends. CDR1 is SGHRS, CDR2 YFSETQ, per germline. The CDR3 spells CASRTSGAYEQYF. CDR3 coding DNA: TGCGCCAGCAGGACCTCAGGAGCCTACGAGCAGTACTTC.